This TCR beta chain originates from a study of siplizumab effects on memory and regulatory T cells. In germline, CDR1 is SGHDT, CDR2 YYEEEE. V dropped 0 bases and J dropped 8; count of bases not matched to a gene: 3. This CDR3 has 14 residues. Assay: immunoSEQ multiplex PCR; the TCRdb copy retains only in-frame clones and omits some. Here the sample spans some 100,000 clones, 92% being singletons. The V call is TRBV5-6, the J call TRBJ2-1; TRBD2 aligns across 9 bases. The sample taken for sequencing was Tregs sorted from blood. The receptor was derived from a human donor in good health. The CDR3, as DNA: TGTGCCAGCAGCTTGGCGGCGGGAGGGCATGAGCAGTTCTTC. It yields the protein CASSLAAGGHEQFF.